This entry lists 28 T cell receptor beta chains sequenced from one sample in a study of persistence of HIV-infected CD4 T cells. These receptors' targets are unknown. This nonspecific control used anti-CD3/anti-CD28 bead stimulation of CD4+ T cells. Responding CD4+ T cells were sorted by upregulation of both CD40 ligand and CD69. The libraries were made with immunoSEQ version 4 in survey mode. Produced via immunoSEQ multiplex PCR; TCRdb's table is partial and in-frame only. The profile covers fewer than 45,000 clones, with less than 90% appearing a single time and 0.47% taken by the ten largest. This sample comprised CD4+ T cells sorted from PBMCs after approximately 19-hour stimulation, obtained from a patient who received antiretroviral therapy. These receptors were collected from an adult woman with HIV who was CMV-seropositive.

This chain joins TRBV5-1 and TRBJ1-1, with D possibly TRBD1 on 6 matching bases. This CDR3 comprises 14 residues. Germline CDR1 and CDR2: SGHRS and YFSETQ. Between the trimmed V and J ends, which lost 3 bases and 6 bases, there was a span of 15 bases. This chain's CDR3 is CASSWGAVGAEAFF. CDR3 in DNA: TGCGCCAGCAGCTGGGGGGCTGTGGGGGCTGAAGCTTTCTTT. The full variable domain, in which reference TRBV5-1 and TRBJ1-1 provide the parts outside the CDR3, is KAGVTQTPRYLIKTRGQQVTLSCSPISGHRSVSWYQQTPGQGLQFLFEYFSETQRNKGNFPGRFSGRQFSNSRSEMNVSTLELGDSALYLCASSWGAVGAEAFFGQGTRLTVV.

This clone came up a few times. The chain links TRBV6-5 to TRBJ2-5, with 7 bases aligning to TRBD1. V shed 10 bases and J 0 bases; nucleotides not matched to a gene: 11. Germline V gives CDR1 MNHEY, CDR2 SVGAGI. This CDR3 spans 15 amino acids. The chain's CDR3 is CATGFRGSYQETQYF. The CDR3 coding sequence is TGTGCCACGGGATTCAGGGGGTCGTACCAAGAGACCCAGTACTTC.

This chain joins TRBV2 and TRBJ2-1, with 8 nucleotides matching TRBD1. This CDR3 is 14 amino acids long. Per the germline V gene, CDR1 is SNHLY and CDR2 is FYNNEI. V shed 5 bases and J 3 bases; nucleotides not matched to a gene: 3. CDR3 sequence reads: CASSRDRNYNEQFF. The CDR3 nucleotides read TGTGCCAGCAGTCGGGACAGGAACTACAATGAGCAGTTCTTC.

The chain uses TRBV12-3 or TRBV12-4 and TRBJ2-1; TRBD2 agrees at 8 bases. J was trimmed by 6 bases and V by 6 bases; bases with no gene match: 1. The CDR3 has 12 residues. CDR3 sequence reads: CASSGGANEQFF. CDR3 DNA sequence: TGTGCCAGCAGCGGGGGGGCCAATGAGCAGTTCTTC.

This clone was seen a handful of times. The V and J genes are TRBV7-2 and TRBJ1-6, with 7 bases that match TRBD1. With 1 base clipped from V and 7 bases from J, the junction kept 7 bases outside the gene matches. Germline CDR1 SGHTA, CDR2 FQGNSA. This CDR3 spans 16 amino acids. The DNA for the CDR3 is TGTGCCAGCAGCTTAGTTTCAGACAGGGCAAATTCACCCCTCCACTTT. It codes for CASSLVSDRANSPLHF.

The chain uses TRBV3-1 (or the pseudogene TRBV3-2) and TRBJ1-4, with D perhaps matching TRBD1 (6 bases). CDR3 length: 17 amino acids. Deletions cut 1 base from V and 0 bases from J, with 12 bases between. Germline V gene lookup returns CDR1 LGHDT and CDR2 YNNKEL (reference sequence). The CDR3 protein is CASSQVQGLSTNEKLFF. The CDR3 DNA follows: TGTGCCAGCAGCCAAGTCCAGGGGTTATCAACTAATGAAAAACTGTTTTTT.

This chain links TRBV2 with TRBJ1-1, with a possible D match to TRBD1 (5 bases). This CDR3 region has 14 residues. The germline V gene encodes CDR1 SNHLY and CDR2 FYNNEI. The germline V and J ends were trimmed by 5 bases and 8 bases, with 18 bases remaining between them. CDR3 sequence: CASSRVGGLREAFF. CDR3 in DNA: TGTGCCAGCAGTCGAGTGGGGGGTCTTAGGGAAGCTTTCTTT.

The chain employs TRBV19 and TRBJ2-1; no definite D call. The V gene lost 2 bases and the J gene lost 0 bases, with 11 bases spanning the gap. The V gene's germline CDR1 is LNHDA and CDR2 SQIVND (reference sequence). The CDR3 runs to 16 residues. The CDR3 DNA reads TGTGCCAGTAGTATAACTGGCAGACTCTCCTACAATGAGCAGTTCTTC. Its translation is CASSITGRLSYNEQFF.

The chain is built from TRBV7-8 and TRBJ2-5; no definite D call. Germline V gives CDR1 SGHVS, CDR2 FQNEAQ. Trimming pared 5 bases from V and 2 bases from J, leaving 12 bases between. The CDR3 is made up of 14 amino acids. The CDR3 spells CASSPLVMQETQYF. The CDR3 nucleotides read TGTGCCAGCAGCCCCCTCGTCATGCAAGAGACCCAGTACTTC.

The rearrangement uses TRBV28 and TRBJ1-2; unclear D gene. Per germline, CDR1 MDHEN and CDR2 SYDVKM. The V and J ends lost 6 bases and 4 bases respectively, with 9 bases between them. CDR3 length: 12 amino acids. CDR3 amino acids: CASSGLFYGYTF. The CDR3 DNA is TGTGCCAGCAGCGGACTGTTCTATGGCTACACCTTC.

The CDR3 spells CASSREKLFF. CDR3 sequence (DNA): TGTGCCAGCAGTCGTGAAAAACTGTTTTTT. This chain joins TRBV7-9 and TRBJ1-4; no clear D. The length of the CDR3 is 10 residues. The germline V gene encodes CDR1 SEHNR and CDR2 FQNEAQ (reference sequence). Trimming pared 6 bases from V and 7 bases from J, leaving 3 bases between.

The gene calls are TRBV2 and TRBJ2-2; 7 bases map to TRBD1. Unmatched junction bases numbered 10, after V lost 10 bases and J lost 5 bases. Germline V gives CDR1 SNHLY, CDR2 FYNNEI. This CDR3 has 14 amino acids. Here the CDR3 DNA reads TGTGCCATTGGGGAACAGGGGAGTACCGGGGAGCTGTTTTTT. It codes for CAIGEQGSTGELFF.

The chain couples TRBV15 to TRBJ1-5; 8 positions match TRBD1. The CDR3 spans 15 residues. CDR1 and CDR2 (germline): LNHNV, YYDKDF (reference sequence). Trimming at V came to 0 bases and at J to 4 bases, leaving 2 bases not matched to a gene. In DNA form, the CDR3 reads TGTGCCACCAGCAGAGATCAGGGGGCGAATCAGCCCCAGCATTTT. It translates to CATSRDQGANQPQHF.

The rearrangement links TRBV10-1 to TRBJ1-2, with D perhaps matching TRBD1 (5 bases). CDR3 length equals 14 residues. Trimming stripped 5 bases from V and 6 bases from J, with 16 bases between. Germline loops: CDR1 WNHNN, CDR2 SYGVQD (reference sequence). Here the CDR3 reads CASSPKRGGHGYTF. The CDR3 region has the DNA TGCGCCAGCAGTCCGAAGAGGGGAGGCCATGGCTACACCTTC.

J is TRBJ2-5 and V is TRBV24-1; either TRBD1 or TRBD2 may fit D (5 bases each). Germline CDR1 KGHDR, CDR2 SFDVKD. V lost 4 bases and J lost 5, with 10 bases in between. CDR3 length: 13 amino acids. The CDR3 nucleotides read TGTGCCACCAGTGACCCGGGACGGGAGACCCAGTACTTC. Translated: CATSDPGRETQYF.

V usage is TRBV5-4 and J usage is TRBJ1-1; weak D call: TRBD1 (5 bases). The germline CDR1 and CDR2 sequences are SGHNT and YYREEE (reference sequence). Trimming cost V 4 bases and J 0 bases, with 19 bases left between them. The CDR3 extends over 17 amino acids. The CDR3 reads CASSRGAGGGLNTEAFF. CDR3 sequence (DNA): TGTGCCAGCAGCCGAGGAGCGGGTGGGGGGTTGAACACTGAAGCTTTCTTT.

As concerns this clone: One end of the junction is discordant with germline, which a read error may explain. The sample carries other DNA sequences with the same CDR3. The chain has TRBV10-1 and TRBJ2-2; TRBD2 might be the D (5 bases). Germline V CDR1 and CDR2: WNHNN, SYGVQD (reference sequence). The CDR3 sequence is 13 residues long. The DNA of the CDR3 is TGCGCCAGCAGCGCGCCTAACGACGGGGAACTGTTTTTT. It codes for CASSAPNDGELFF.

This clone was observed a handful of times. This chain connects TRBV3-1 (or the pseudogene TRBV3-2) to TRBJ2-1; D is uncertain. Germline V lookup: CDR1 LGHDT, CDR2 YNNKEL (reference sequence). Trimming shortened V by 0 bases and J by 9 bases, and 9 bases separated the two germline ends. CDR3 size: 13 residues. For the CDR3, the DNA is TGTGCCAGCAGCCAAGATCCAGGATCTGAGCAGTTCTTC. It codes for CASSQDPGSEQFF.

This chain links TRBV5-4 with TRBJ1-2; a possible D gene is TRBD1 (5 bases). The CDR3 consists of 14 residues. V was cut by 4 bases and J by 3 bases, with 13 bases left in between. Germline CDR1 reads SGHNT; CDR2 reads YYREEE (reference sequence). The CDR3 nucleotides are TGTGCCAGCAGCAGCCCGGGACCGCACTATGGCTACACCTTC. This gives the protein CASSSPGPHYGYTF.

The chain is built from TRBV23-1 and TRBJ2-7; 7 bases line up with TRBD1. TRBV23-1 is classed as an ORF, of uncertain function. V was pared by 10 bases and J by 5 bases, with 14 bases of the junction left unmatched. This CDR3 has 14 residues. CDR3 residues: CATRKTTGANEQYF. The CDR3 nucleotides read TGCGCCACCCGGAAAACTACAGGGGCCAACGAGCAGTACTTC.

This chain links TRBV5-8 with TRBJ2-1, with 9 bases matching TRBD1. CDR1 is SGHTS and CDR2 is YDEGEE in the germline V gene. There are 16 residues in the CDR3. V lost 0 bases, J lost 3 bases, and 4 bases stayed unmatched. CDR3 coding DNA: TGTGCCAGCAGCTTGGTTGGGACAGGGAACTACAATGAGCAGTTCTTC. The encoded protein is CASSLVGTGNYNEQFF.

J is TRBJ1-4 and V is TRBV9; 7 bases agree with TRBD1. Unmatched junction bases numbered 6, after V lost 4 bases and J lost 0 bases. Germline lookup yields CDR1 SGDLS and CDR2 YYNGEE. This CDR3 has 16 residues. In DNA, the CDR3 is TGTGCCAGCAGCCAGACAGGGCTGGCAACTAATGAAAAACTGTTTTTT. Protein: CASSQTGLATNEKLFF.

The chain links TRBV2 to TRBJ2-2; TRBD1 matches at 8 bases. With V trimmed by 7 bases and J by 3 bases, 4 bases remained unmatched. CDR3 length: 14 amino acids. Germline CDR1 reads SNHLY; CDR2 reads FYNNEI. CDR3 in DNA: TGTGCCAGCACCAGGGGGCCTTACACCGGGGAGCTGTTTTTT. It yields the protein CASTRGPYTGELFF.

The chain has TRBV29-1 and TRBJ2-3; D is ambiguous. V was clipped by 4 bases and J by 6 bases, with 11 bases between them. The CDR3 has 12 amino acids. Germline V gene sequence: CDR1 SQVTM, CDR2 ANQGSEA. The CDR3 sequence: CSVATYGDTQYF. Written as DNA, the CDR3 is TGCAGCGTTGCCACCTATGGGGATACGCAGTATTTT.

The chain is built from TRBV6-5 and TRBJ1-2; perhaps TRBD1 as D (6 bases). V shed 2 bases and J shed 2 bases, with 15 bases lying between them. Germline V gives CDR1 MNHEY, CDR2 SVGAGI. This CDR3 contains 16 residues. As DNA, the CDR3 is TGTGCCAGCAGTTACCTAAACCCCAGGGGAAACTATGGCTACACCTTC. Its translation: CASSYLNPRGNYGYTF.

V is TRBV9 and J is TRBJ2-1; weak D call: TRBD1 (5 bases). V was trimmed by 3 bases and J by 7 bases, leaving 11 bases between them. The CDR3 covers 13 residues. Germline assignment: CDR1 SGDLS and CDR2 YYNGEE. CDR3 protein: CASSAPGMNEQFF. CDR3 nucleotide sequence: TGTGCCAGCAGCGCCCCAGGGATGAATGAGCAGTTCTTC.

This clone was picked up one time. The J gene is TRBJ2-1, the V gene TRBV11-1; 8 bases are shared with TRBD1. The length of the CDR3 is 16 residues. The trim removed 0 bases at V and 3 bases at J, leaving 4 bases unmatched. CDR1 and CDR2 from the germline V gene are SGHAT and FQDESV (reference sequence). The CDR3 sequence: CASSLALDRDYNEQFF. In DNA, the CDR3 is TGTGCCAGCAGCTTAGCGCTGGACAGGGACTACAATGAGCAGTTCTTC.

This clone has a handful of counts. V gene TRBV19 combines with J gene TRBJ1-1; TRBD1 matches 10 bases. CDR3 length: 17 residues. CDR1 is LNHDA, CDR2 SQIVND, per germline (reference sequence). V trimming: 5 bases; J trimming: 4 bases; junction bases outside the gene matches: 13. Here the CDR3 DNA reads TGTGCCAGTAGTCTCGGGGGGGACAGGGGCTTAAGCACTGAAGCTTTCTTT. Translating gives CASSLGGDRGLSTEAFF.